This TCR beta chain was retrieved from a study of shared clonotypes between healthy human individuals. Generated by immunoSEQ multiplex PCR, the TCRdb table keeps only in-frame clones and is missing some. The sample has around 690,000 clones; roughly 91% are singletons. CDR3 length equals 14 residues. Trimming removed 6 bases at V and 0 bases at J, with 12 bases between. CDR1 SEHNR and CDR2 FQNEAQ come from the germline V gene (reference sequence). The sequence was obtained from a man aged 18 to 30 in good health. Some clones in this sample may be carry-over from other donors' samples. The source material was memory CD8+ T cells from PBMCs. Regarding subset: CD45RO+ cells pooled with CCR7-negative TemRA cells. The V and J genes are TRBV7-9 and TRBJ2-7, with D possibly being TRBD2 (5 bases). The CDR3 DNA follows: TGTGCCAGCAGTAAACTCCGGGACTCCTACGAGCAGTACTTC. Protein sequence: CASSKLRDSYEQYF.